Given below is one T cell receptor (beta chain) in context. This entry belongs to a study of blood T cells in healthy people across ages. A J-beta primer mix and a sample-barcoded 5' primer were used in a second PCR of about 6 to 12 cycles. TCRdb called the 5' RACE reads again in MiXCR, with one record for every CDR3 protein. This sample has roughly 800,000 distinct CDR3 sequences, with around 24% found just once. J was trimmed by 4 bases and V by 4 bases; bases with no gene match: 11. This CDR3 has 16 residues. Germline lookup yields CDR1 SGHRS and CDR2 YFSETQ. The sample providers were healthy Caucasian people from Russia, aged roughly 6 to 100. Every donor contributed 8 to 10 milliliters of peripheral blood by blood draw. In addition, the sample was reused for a study of T cells of mothers and their children. From that report: Pairs that are related and pairs that are unrelated have TCR recombination output shaped similarly by thymic selection.

The V and J genes are TRBV5-1 and TRBJ1-5; 7 positions match TRBD1. Sequencing input: blood. This clonotype was obtained from a boy aged 5-17 years in good health. CDR3 protein: CASSVGLGGVNQPQHF. CDR3 DNA: TGCGCCAGCAGCGTTGGACTAGGGGGCGTAAATCAGCCCCAGCATTTT.